The present T cell receptor (beta chain) was sequenced within a study of blood T cell repertoires in COVID-19. Study-level background: Sample material is recorded as cDNA or gDNA derived from T cells, B-cell-depleted T cells, or PBMCs.

The J segment lost 4 bases and the V segment lost 2 bases, leaving 4 bases of the junction unmatched. This CDR3 spans 15 amino acids. Germline assignment: CDR1 LNHNV and CDR2 YYDKDF (reference sequence). In the authors' workflow: Researchers report that nucleated cell counts were estimated from reference gene primer amplification. Repertoires were generated with immunoSEQ multiplex PCR, while TCRdb's copy carries only in-frame clones and drops some. V and J calls and clone size come straight from that table; D and trimming were deduced from the DNA. The sample lists about 490,000 clones; over 75% were seen once.

The sequence came from a human donor in a cohort sampled during active COVID-19. This chain links TRBV15 with TRBJ2-3; TRBD1 matches at 9 bases. Sequencing used peripheral blood. The CDR3 loop reads CATSRQRQGADTQYF. The CDR3 DNA is TGTGCCACCAGCAGACAAAGACAGGGGGCAGATACGCAGTATTTT.